This passage covers 25 T cell receptor beta chains from one sample sequenced in a study of technical replicates of blood from several donors. Sequenced by immunoSEQ multiplex PCR; TCRdb stores in-frame clones only, minus some. The sample has over 70,000 clones; about 97% are singletons. The source material was T cells isolated from PBMCs. Receptors were obtained from a human donor in good health.

The gene calls are TRBV10-3 and TRBJ1-5; D perhaps matches TRBD1 (5 bases). The CDR3 is made up of 13 amino acids. Looked up from germline, CDR1 is ENHRY and CDR2 is SYGVKD. Trimming stripped 3 bases from V and 4 bases from J, with 7 bases between. CDR3 in DNA: TGTGCCATCAGTGAACAGGATAATCAGCCCCAGCATTTT. As protein: CAISEQDNQPQHF.

The chain uses TRBV7-7 and TRBJ2-2, with TRBD1 as a possible D gene (6 bases). Trimming removed 1 base from V and 2 bases from J, with 8 bases in between. CDR3 length: 15 residues. Germline V gives CDR1 SSHAT, CDR2 FNYEAQ (reference sequence). The CDR3 loop is CASSLGGGNTGELFF. CDR3 DNA: TGTGCCAGCAGCTTAGGAGGGGGAAACACCGGGGAGCTGTTTTTT. The full variable domain, completed using reference TRBV7-7 and TRBJ2-2, is GAGVSQSPRYKVTKRGQDVTLRCDPISSHATLYWYQQALGQGPEFLTYFNYEAQPDKSGLPSDRFSAERPEGSISTLTIQRTEQRDSAMYRCASSLGGGNTGELFFGEGSRLTVL.

This chain joins TRBV12-5 and TRBJ2-2; the match to TRBD1 covers 8 bases. V dropped 0 bases and J dropped 0; count of bases not matched to a gene: 6. The CDR3 consists of 18 residues. In germline, CDR1 is LGHNT, CDR2 FRNRAP. CDR3 bases: TGTGCTAGTGGTTTGGTTCTTACGGGACAGGCGAACACCGGGGAGCTGTTTTTT. Protein sequence: CASGLVLTGQANTGELFF.

This rearrangement joins TRBV5-1 to TRBJ2-2; D is unresolved. V was pared by 4 bases and J by 7 bases, with 5 bases between. CDR1 is SGHRS and CDR2 is YFSETQ in the germline V gene. The CDR3 runs 11 residues. As DNA, the CDR3 is TGCGCCAGCAGCCAAATCGGGGAGCTGTTTTTT. Translated, it gives CASSQIGELFF.

The chain is built from TRBV5-1 and TRBJ2-1; the match to TRBD1 covers 8 bases. J lost 8 bases, V lost 0 bases, and 10 bases had no gene match. Germline V lookup: CDR1 SGHRS, CDR2 YFSETQ. The CDR3 contains 16 residues. CDR3 DNA sequence: TGCGCCAGCAGCTTGGGGACAGGGAGAGGTAGCGATGAGCAGTTCTTC. Protein sequence: CASSLGTGRGSDEQFF.

V and J are TRBV5-1 and TRBJ2-3; 13 nucleotides match TRBD2. Germline-derived CDR1 and CDR2 are SGHRS and YFSETQ. The CDR3 loop spans 17 amino acids. V shed 2 bases and J 5 bases; nucleotides not matched to a gene: 8. The CDR3, as DNA: TGCGCCAGCAGCTTAACCGGGACTAGCGGGGTAAAAGATACGCAGTATTTT. Amino acid sequence: CASSLTGTSGVKDTQYF. The whole variable domain, remainder taken from reference TRBV5-1 and TRBJ2-3, is KAGVTQTPRYLIKTRGQQVTLSCSPISGHRSVSWYQQTPGQGLQFLFEYFSETQRNKGNFPGRFSGRQFSNSRSEMNVSTLELGDSALYLCASSLTGTSGVKDTQYFGPGTRLTVL.

The sample holds one count of this clone. This chain joins TRBV19 and TRBJ2-7; possible D gene TRBD1, 6 bases. Germline V gene lookup returns CDR1 LNHDA and CDR2 SQIVND (reference sequence). Trimming took 5 bases from V and 2 from J, leaving 16 bases between them. The CDR3 spans 15 residues. CDR3 coding DNA: TGTGCCAGTAGTTCTGGGGCAGGGGTCCCCTACGAGCAGTACTTC. Encoded protein: CASSSGAGVPYEQYF.

This chain uses TRBV27 with TRBJ1-2; a weak D match, TRBD1 (5 bases). This CDR3 contains 13 residues. CDR1 MNHEY and CDR2 SMNVEV come from the germline V gene (reference sequence). Trimming pared 6 bases from V and 2 bases from J, leaving 10 bases between. CDR3: CASRLTANYGYTF. CDR3 DNA sequence: TGTGCCAGCAGACTGACAGCAAACTATGGCTACACCTTC.

This chain joins TRBV27 and TRBJ2-5; TRBD1 aligns across 9 bases. V gave up 5 bases and J gave up 3 bases; unmatched junction bases: 7. The CDR3 spans 15 residues. From germline, CDR1 is MNHEY and CDR2 SMNVEV (reference sequence). As DNA, the CDR3 is TGTGCCAGCAGTCTCCACCGGGACAGGGAAGAGACCCAGTACTTC. This sequence encodes CASSLHRDREETQYF.

The rearrangement uses TRBV30 and TRBJ1-5; TRBD1 matches at 9 bases. The CDR3 extends over 12 amino acids. In germline, CDR1 is GTSNPN, CDR2 SVGIG (reference sequence). The V gene end was trimmed by 2 bases and the J gene end by 7 bases; junction bases not matched to a gene: 0. CDR3 in amino acids: CAWSTGGQPQHF. The DNA of the CDR3 is TGTGCCTGGAGTACAGGGGGCCAGCCCCAGCATTTT.

V and J are TRBV11-3 and TRBJ2-3, with D tentatively TRBD2 (5 bases). This CDR3 is built from 13 residues. Germline V gene lookup returns CDR1 SGHNT and CDR2 YENEEA. V lost 5 bases to trimming and J lost 12 bases, with 18 bases between them. CDR3 sequence (DNA): TGTGCCAGCAGCCCCGGAGGTGGAAGGCCACAGTATTTT. It codes for CASSPGGGRPQYF.

The rearrangement joins TRBV4-2 to TRBJ2-1; D uncertain. Germline V lookup: CDR1 LGHNA, CDR2 YNFKEQ. There are 14 residues in the CDR3. Trimming cost V 0 bases and J 3 bases, with 6 bases left between them. Here the CDR3 reads CASSQDLLYNEQFF. Written as DNA, the CDR3 is TGTGCCAGCAGCCAAGATCTTCTCTACAATGAGCAGTTCTTC.

This chain uses TRBV7-2 with TRBJ2-1; D may be TRBD1 (6 bases). Germline assignment: CDR1 SGHTA and CDR2 FQGNSA. V was clipped by 2 bases and J by 3 bases, with 17 bases between them. The CDR3 loop spans 17 amino acids. CDR3 in DNA: TGTGCCAGCAGCTTACAAATAAGGGGGACCCACTACAATGAGCAGTTCTTC. This encodes CASSLQIRGTHYNEQFF.

V is TRBV2 and J is TRBJ2-5; 10 nucleotides match TRBD1. The CDR3 loop spans 13 amino acids. V was pared by 4 bases and J by 4 bases, with 0 bases of the junction left unmatched. CDR1 and CDR2 (germline): SNHLY, FYNNEI. For the CDR3, the DNA is TGTGCCAGCAGTGGGACAGGGGGAGAGACCCAGTACTTC. This translates into CASSGTGGETQYF.

The chain employs TRBV6-1 and TRBJ2-7; 7 bases are shared with TRBD1. CDR1 is MNHNS, CDR2 SASEGT, per germline. J gave up 1 base and V 5 bases, and 5 bases lay outside the gene matches. The CDR3 covers 14 residues. CDR3 coding DNA: TGTGCCAGCAGTTCGAGGACAGGATCCTACGAGCAGTACTTC. It specifies CASSSRTGSYEQYF.

The chain has TRBV2 and TRBJ1-5, with 7 positions matching TRBD1. The trim removed 6 bases at V and 4 bases at J, leaving 9 bases unmatched. The CDR3 has 15 residues. The germline gives CDR1 SNHLY, CDR2 FYNNEI. Here the CDR3 DNA reads TGTGCCAGCAGCCGACAGGGTTTAGCAAATCAGCCCCAGCATTTT. This gives the protein CASSRQGLANQPQHF.

Here the CDR3 reads CATSVGGSGHEQFF. The CDR3, as DNA: TGTGCCACCTCGGTAGGGGGCTCGGGCCATGAGCAGTTCTTC. The chain links TRBV6-5 to TRBJ2-1; 7 bases line up with TRBD1. Germline CDR1 and CDR2: MNHEY and SVGAGI. CDR3 size: 14 residues. V trimming: 10 bases; J trimming: 8 bases; junction bases outside the gene matches: 14.

V and J are TRBV5-8 and TRBJ1-1, with 9 bases that match TRBD1. J was trimmed by 1 base and V by 3 bases; bases with no gene match: 1. CDR1 and CDR2 from the germline V gene are SGHTS and YDEGEE. The CDR3 runs to 14 residues. For the CDR3, the DNA is TGTGCCAGCAGCTCGGACAGGGGGAACACTGAAGCTTTCTTT. Translation: CASSSDRGNTEAFF.

The gene calls are TRBV7-9 and TRBJ1-2; perhaps TRBD1 as D (6 bases). The CDR3 is made up of 14 amino acids. V lost 1 base, J lost 2 bases, and 8 bases lay in between. Germline CDR1 SEHNR, CDR2 FQNEAQ (reference sequence). CDR3 DNA: TGTGCCAGCAGCTTAGTTCAGGGGAACTATGGCTACACCTTC. Its protein is CASSLVQGNYGYTF. The entire variable domain, with the rest obtained from reference TRBV7-9 and TRBJ1-2, is as follows: DTGVSQNPRHKITKRGQNVTFRCDPISEHNRLYWYRQTLGQGPEFLTYFQNEAQLEKSRLLSDRFSAERPKGSFSTLEIQRTEQGDSAMYLCASSLVQGNYGYTFGSGTRLTVV.

This chain connects TRBV2 to TRBJ2-7; D is ambiguous. V was trimmed by 5 bases and J by 3 bases, leaving 8 bases between them. Per germline, CDR1 SNHLY and CDR2 FYNNEI. This CDR3 comprises 12 residues. The DNA of the CDR3 is TGTGCCAGCAGTTTAGACATCTACGAGCAGTACTTC. Encoded protein: CASSLDIYEQYF.

The chain links TRBV4-1 to TRBJ2-7, with D perhaps TRBD2 (7 bases). The CDR3 is 15 residues long. The germline gives CDR1 MGHRA, CDR2 YSYEKL. V shed 2 bases and J shed 2 bases, with 13 bases lying between them. This CDR3 is CASSQYREGTYEQYF. CDR3 DNA: TGCGCCAGCAGCCAATACAGGGAGGGTACCTACGAGCAGTACTTC.

The rearrangement uses TRBV10-1 and TRBJ2-1; 7 nucleotides match TRBD2. Germline V lookup: CDR1 WNHNN, CDR2 SYGVQD (reference sequence). J gave up 0 bases and V 2 bases, and 4 bases lay outside the gene matches. CDR3 length: 16 amino acids. CDR3 DNA: TGCGCCAGCAGTGAGAGGCGGGAGAGCTCCTACAATGAGCAGTTCTTC. Translating gives CASSERRESSYNEQFF.

This sequence joins TRBV11-2 and TRBJ2-7; D might be TRBD2 (6 bases). CDR3 size: 17 residues. Germline-derived CDR1 and CDR2 are SGHAT and FQNNGV. With 3 bases removed from V and 5 bases from J, the gap between germline ends came to 23 bases. The CDR3 loop reads CASSFVGRVIGEDEQYF. CDR3 DNA sequence: TGTGCCAGCAGCTTTGTAGGCAGGGTGATAGGGGAGGACGAGCAGTACTTC.

The chain employs TRBV5-1 and TRBJ1-1, with TRBD1 matching over 7 bases. Germline V lookup: CDR1 SGHRS, CDR2 YFSETQ. The CDR3 has 17 amino acids. Trimming removed 4 bases from V and 4 bases from J; junction bases left unmatched: 16. The CDR3 region is CASSIGRGANMGTEAFF. CDR3 nucleotides: TGCGCCAGCAGCATCGGCAGGGGGGCCAATATGGGCACTGAAGCTTTCTTT. The full variable domain, with the rest looked up from reference TRBV5-1 and TRBJ1-1, is KAGVTQTPRYLIKTRGQQVTLSCSPISGHRSVSWYQQTPGQGLQFLFEYFSETQRNKGNFPGRFSGRQFSNSRSEMNVSTLELGDSALYLCASSIGRGANMGTEAFFGQGTRLTVV.

The chain links TRBV4-1 to TRBJ2-3, with 11 bases lining up with TRBD2. This CDR3 comprises 16 residues. Germline loops: CDR1 MGHRA, CDR2 YSYEKL. V lost 5 bases and J lost 0; bases outside the gene matches: 4. CDR3 region: CASSGRLAGSTDTQYF. The DNA for the CDR3 is TGCGCCAGCAGCGGGAGACTAGCGGGGAGCACAGATACGCAGTATTTT.